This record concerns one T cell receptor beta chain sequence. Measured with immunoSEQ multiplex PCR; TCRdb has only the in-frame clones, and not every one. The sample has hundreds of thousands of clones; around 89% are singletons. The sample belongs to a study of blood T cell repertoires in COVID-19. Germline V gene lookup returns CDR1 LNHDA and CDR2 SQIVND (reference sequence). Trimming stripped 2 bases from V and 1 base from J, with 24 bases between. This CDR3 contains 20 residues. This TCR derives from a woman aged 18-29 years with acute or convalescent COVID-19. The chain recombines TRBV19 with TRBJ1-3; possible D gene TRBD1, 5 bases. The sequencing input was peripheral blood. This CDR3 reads CASSIWQSAGPGRSGNTIYF. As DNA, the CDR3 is TGTGCCAGTAGTATATGGCAGTCGGCAGGGCCCGGACGGTCTGGAAACACCATATATTTT. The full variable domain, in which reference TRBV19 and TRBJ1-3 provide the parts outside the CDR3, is DGGITQSPKYLFRKEGQNVTLSCEQNLNHDAMYWYRQDPGQGLRLIYYSQIVNDFQKGDIAEGYSVSREKKESFPLTVTSAQKNPTAFYLCASSIWQSAGPGRSGNTIYFGEGSWLTVV.